These T cell receptor beta chains were read from a single sample in a study of Ad26.COV2.S vaccination and SARS-CoV-2 variants. Here immunoSEQ multiplex PCR was the method, and the copy in TCRdb shows in-frame clones only, minus some. The sample yields 380,000 or so clones, about four fifths seen once. The material was peripheral blood, obtained in a trial of Ad26.COV2.S vaccine versus placebo. The receptors originated from a person aged 18 to 65 who received the Ad26.COV2.S COVID-19 vaccine or a placebo. Both conserved end residues are part of each CDR3. The D gene is left open where the match is weak.

NA	TRBJ2-3	TRBV4-3	CASSQDPGGPNTQYF
NA	TRBJ2-5	TRBV6-2/TRBV6-3	CASSYSPGETQYF
NA	TRBJ2-4	TRBV21-1	CASSVWGDIQYF
TRBD2	TRBJ2-1	TRBV4-2	CASSHTSGSSYNEQFF
NA	TRBJ2-1	TRBV2	CASSGALGEQFF
TRBD1	TRBJ2-1	TRBV9	CASSVGPRGPLYNEQFF
TRBD1	TRBJ2-7	TRBV10-2	CASGTGSVQYF
NA	TRBJ1-5	TRBV6-2/TRBV6-3	CASSDSGPPSQHF
NA	TRBJ1-3	TRBV10-1	CASNLRQESSGNTIYF
TRBD1	TRBJ2-1	TRBV18	CASSSFGTAVRGNEQFF
TRBD1	TRBJ2-1	TRBV5-6	CASSLGDRVWNEQFF
NA	TRBJ1-1	TRBV18	CASSLTAMNTEAFF
NA	TRBJ1-4	TRBV10-3	CAISQQGEKLFF
TRBD1	TRBJ2-5	TRBV10-3	CAISEGQAQETQYF
NA	TRBJ1-3	TRBV19	CASSPPGNTIYF
NA	TRBJ1-6	TRBV6-2/TRBV6-3	CASSPQEFNNSPLHF
NA	TRBJ1-6	TRBV4-1	CASSQVRTSNSPLHF
NA	TRBJ1-1	TRBV5-1	CASSSGGLYTEAFF
NA	TRBJ1-1	TRBV5-4	CASSPMGGTTAMGEAFF
TRBD2	TRBJ2-5	TRBV7-2	CASSSSGGAGETQYF
NA	TRBJ2-3	TRBV5-4	CASSLAENTDTQYF
NA	TRBJ1-6	TRBV11-2	CASSSQGENSPLHF
TRBD2	TRBJ2-1	TRBV4-3	CASSQSPSGVTYNEQFF
NA	TRBJ2-7	TRBV7-2	CASSASGTYYEQYF
NA	TRBJ1-2	TRBV18	CASQPWEGLDYGYTF
TRBD2	TRBJ2-2	TRBV5-8	CASSWSGGNTGELFF
TRBD2	TRBJ2-1	TRBV10-2	CASSDRGGNNEQFF
NA	TRBJ2-3	TRBV27	CASSPTGGSYLTDTQYF
NA	TRBJ1-1	TRBV2	CASSDHGNTEAFF
TRBD2	TRBJ2-5	TRBV7-6	CASSFFGTTLWETQYF
NA	TRBJ1-5	TRBV4-3	CASSFGRGNQPQHF